The entry below gives a single T cell receptor beta chain sequence along with its context. This clonotype was seen many times. Its specific antigen is unknown. Within one base of it there is no much larger clone, and no base qualities were kept. This sample stems from a study of response to subunit inactivated influenza vaccine (dated by TCRdb to the late 2010s). Background on the whole study: Deep quantitative profiling of the T cell receptor repertoire was used in the study to follow responses to a trivalent subunit inactivated influenza vaccine. Here is what the overall study found, with its caveats: It was suggested by the authors that each seasonal influenza vaccination may recruit only a limited number of new T cells.

Library preparation was by RT-PCR. The data were produced on an Illumina HiSeq 2500. Starting from the raw public reads, TCRdb applied fastp trimming at Q25, assembled clones with MiXCR and retained in-frame beta chains. Each entry merges the rows of one CDR3 protein and shows their most common DNA and genes. Counted in this sample were 650,000 to 700,000 distinct CDR3 sequences; 15% to 18% of them appeared once. About 9.9% of the sample comes from the top ten. Taken from the germline V gene (reference sequence), the CDR1 and CDR2 loops are MNHEY and SMNVEV. Unmatched junction bases come to 7, with V trimmed by 5 bases and J by 7 bases. The CDR3 contains 14 residues, cysteine and phenylalanine counted. This entry keeps only the CDR3 DNA: 42 bases, framed from base 1.

This receptor was identified in a man aged 45-65 years who received an inactivated influenza vaccine. Donor details come from another sample of the same person, matched by shared clones. Specimen: PBMCs from blood, collected approximately 12 days after vaccination. Rearrangement joined TRBV27 to TRBJ2-3; the central 9 bases match TRBD2. In nucleotide form, the sequence is TGTGCCAGCAGTGTGGTAGCGGGAGTCAATACGCAGTATTTT. Its coded protein is CASSVVAGVNTQYF.